This T cell receptor (beta chain) appears in the sequencing data of a study of control samples from healthy donors and cancer patients. This table comes from immunoSEQ multiplex PCR, and its TCRdb copy is limited to in-frame clones, with some not included. In the table there are fewer than 85,000 clones, 80% to 95% of which are singletons. CDR1 is MNHEY, CDR2 SVGAGI, per germline. The germline V and J ends were trimmed by 6 bases and 1 base, with 9 bases remaining between them. The CDR3 loop spans 13 amino acids. Only a few counts were recorded for this clone. Sequenced sample: blood. The sequence came from a woman aged 60-75 years in good health. This chain joins TRBV6-5 and TRBJ1-2; no clear D. CDR3 sequence (DNA): TGTGCCAGCAGGGCCACAGTTAACTATGGCTACACCTTC. Translating gives CASRATVNYGYTF.